This TCR beta chain was captured by sequencing in a study of cytomegalovirus exposure and HLA in healthy donors. Study observations and caveats: The classifier reportedly diagnosed cytomegalovirus status with high sensitivity and specificity. It was reported in a later analysis that an Asian-associated ancestry cluster showed fewer N-insertions than the approximately 670-donor mean. Presence/absence analysis assumed near-uniform sequencing depth across donors. Segments of the TCR beta V type were, in most cases, productive about 90% or about 30% of the time in an earlier analysis.

The study ran its PCR with 60 Vbeta and 13 Jbeta primers. Sequencing used immunoSEQ multiplex PCR; TCRdb keeps in-frame clones, though not all of them. This sample yields 150,000 or so clones, of which around 76% are seen a single time; 1% belongs to the top ten. There are 13 residues in the CDR3. V shed 7 bases and J shed 6 bases, with 13 bases lying between them. From germline, CDR1 is SNHLY and CDR2 FYNNEI. Details on this clone: The antigen remains undetermined.

This sequence joins TRBV2 and TRBJ1-5, with D uncertain. The receptor was derived from a woman aged 40 to 49 in good health and CMV-seronegative. The sequencing input was PBMCs. The CDR3 coding sequence is TGTGCCAGCAAAGAGGTGGGTAGTCAGCCCCAGCATTTT. Protein sequence: CASKEVGSQPQHF.